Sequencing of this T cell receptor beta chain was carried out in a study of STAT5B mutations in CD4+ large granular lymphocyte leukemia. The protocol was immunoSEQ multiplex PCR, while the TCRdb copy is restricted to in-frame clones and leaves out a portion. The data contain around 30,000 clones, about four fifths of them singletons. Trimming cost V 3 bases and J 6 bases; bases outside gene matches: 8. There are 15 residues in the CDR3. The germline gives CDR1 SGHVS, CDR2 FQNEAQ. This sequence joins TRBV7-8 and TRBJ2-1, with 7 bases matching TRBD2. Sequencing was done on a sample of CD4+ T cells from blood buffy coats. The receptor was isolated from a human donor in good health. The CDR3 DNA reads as TGTGCCAGCAGCTTGGTAGGCGGGGGAACCAATGAGCAGTTCTTC. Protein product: CASSLVGGGTNEQFF.